Reported below is one T cell receptor beta chain. This specimen belongs to a study of technical replicates of blood from a handful of donors. TCRdb's copy holds only in-frame clones and misses some; the assay was immunoSEQ multiplex PCR. The sample contains tens of thousands of clones, 91% of which appear only once. This clonotype originated in a human donor in good health. Some clones in this sample may be carry-over from other donors' samples. The source material was T cells isolated from PBMCs.

The CDR3 DNA is TGTGCCAGTAGTCCTGGACTAGCGGGAGGGCCGAAGACCCAGTACTTC. Protein sequence: CASSPGLAGGPKTQYF. The V and J genes are TRBV19 and TRBJ2-5; TRBD2 matches at 15 bases. With 5 bases clipped from V and 6 bases from J, the junction kept 7 bases outside the gene matches. Looked up from germline, CDR1 is LNHDA and CDR2 is SQIVND (reference sequence). The CDR3 sequence is 16 residues long.